The 6 T cell receptor beta chains listed next were all sequenced from one sample in a study of blood T cell repertoires in COVID-19. Produced via immunoSEQ multiplex PCR; TCRdb's table is partial and in-frame only. The table records some 200,000 clones, around four fifths of them present only once. Sequencing was done on a sample of peripheral blood. The receptors stem from a man between 25 and 39 years old with active or convalescent COVID-19.

The table lists this clone with a count of one. The CDR3 bases are TGTGCCAGTAGTATAGCGCAGAGGGCTAATGAAAAACTGTTTTTT. Protein product: CASSIAQRANEKLFF. V gene TRBV19 combines with J gene TRBJ1-4; D uncertain. V dropped 1 base and J dropped 3 bases, with 9 bases sitting between them. The CDR3 runs to 15 residues. Germline values: CDR1 LNHDA, CDR2 SQIVND (reference sequence).

The V call is TRBV29-1, the J call TRBJ2-1; D might be TRBD2 (7 bases). This CDR3 spans 16 amino acids. With 2 bases removed from V and 15 bases from J, the gap between germline ends came to 29 bases. CDR1 and CDR2 (germline): SQVTM, ANQGSEA. The CDR3 loop is CSVEWVRGAITPTGFF. Here the CDR3 DNA reads TGCAGCGTTGAATGGGTCCGGGGGGCCATTACGCCCACCGGGTTCTTC.

The gene calls are TRBV28 and TRBJ1-4; D possibly corresponds to TRBD1 (6 bases). The CDR3 is 14 residues long. Between the trimmed V and J ends, which lost 6 bases and 0 bases, there was a span of 8 bases. The germline gives CDR1 MDHEN, CDR2 SYDVKM. DNA of the CDR3: TGTGCCAGCAGCAGGGGCGCAACTAATGAAAAACTGTTTTTT. Protein sequence: CASSRGATNEKLFF.

The chain joins TRBV20-1 to TRBJ1-6, with D possibly matching TRBD1 (5 bases). CDR3 size: 15 residues. Trimming removed 3 bases from V and 3 bases from J, with 12 bases in between. Germline lookup yields CDR1 DFQATT and CDR2 SNEGSKA (reference sequence). The CDR3 DNA reads TGCAGTGCTAGTATGGAGGGGAACTATAATTCACCCCTCCACTTT. Translation gives CSASMEGNYNSPLHF.

V gene TRBV6-6 combines with J gene TRBJ2-7, with a weak D call TRBD1 (6 bases). Per germline, CDR1 MNHNY and CDR2 SVGAGI (reference sequence). The V gene lost 5 bases and the J gene lost 2 bases, with 22 bases spanning the gap. The CDR3 is made up of 17 amino acids. The CDR3: CASSPNYGQNTPYEQYV. CDR3 nucleotides: TGTGCCAGCAGTCCAAATTACGGACAGAACACGCCCTACGAGCAGTACGTC.

This clone was counted a single time. The gene calls are TRBV15 and TRBJ2-7, with no clear D. Germline V gives CDR1 LNHNV, CDR2 YYDKDF (reference sequence). The CDR3 contains 11 residues. V dropped 8 bases and J dropped 3 bases, with 8 bases sitting between them. The CDR3 sequence is CATSSGYEQYF. In DNA form, the CDR3 reads TGTGCCACCTCTTCGGGCTACGAGCAGTACTTC.